The sequence of this TCR beta chain was determined in a study of cytotoxic CD8 clonotypes in ibrutinib-treated CLL. The overall study: Patients: eleven to twelve relapsed/refractory, fewer than 16 treatment-naive, around 17 IGHV unmutated. Mean productive templates were about 250,000; mean productive rearrangements were roughly 90,000.

The CDR3 length is 18 residues. Measured with immunoSEQ multiplex PCR; TCRdb has only the in-frame clones, and not every one. Of 45,000 to 55,000 clones listed, around half are singletons. This clone showed up just a few times. The source was PBMCs, collected after 12 months of ibrutinib treatment. This TCR was sampled from a human donor with chronic lymphocytic leukemia. V gene TRBV21-1 combines with J gene TRBJ2-7; TRBD1 is the table's D call and was not checked against the DNA. TRBV21-1 is termed a pseudogene. The CDR3 DNA reads TGTGCCAGCAGCCAAGATCGGACAACCCATCGGACAACCTACGAGCAGTACTTC. Protein sequence: CASSQDRTTHRTTYEQYF.